This is a list of T cell receptor beta chains from one sample in a study of T-cell reconstitution after alpha-beta-depleted transplantation in children. A single record per CDR3 protein comes from TCRdb applying MiXCR to the PCR reads. Seen here are some 640,000 distinct CDR3 sequences, approximately 17% observed once, and the top ten hold 1.1%. The starting material was PBMCs from the stem cell graft donor, obtained from the stem cell graft. Receptors were obtained from a human donor who donated a stem cell graft to a child with acute myeloid leukemia. The CDR3 runs from the conserved cysteine through the conserved F or W. Clone size appears in some rows only: once, few, many, or a class for an expanded clone.

abundance,j_gene,v_gene,CDR3aa
many,TRBJ2-5,TRBV5-6,CASSLRGQTEETQYF
.,TRBJ1-2,TRBV5-8,CASSLGTGTPYYGYTF
many,TRBJ2-7,TRBV20-1,CSARWEGHEQYF
many,TRBJ2-1,TRBV29-1,CSVQGVLYNEQFF
.,TRBJ1-4,TRBV11-3,CASSSGGRQRPANEKLFF
.,TRBJ2-1,TRBV7-2,CASSPGTASYNEQFF
many,TRBJ2-4,TRBV29-1,CSVYGRRNIQYF
.,TRBJ2-2,TRBV4-3,CASSQEWETGELFF
.,TRBJ1-6,TRBV7-9,CASSRETKNSPLHF
.,TRBJ2-5,TRBV25-1,CATLAEETQYF
many,TRBJ2-1,TRBV28,CASSPRVGGQFF
few,TRBJ1-5,TRBV12-3/TRBV12-4,CASSPGWSGNQPQHF
few,TRBJ1-1,TRBV5-1,CASSLDAGTGIGTEAFF
.,TRBJ2-1,TRBV3-1,CASSQDGAGSNEQFF